This T cell receptor (beta chain) is from a study of shared clonotypes between healthy human individuals. Study results and limitations: Clonotype sharing across donors was expected to vary with sequencing depth.

The germline V and J ends were trimmed by 3 bases and 2 bases, with 7 bases remaining between them. The CDR3 length is 13 residues. Germline loops: CDR1 MNHEY, CDR2 SVGAGI. Clones were read by immunoSEQ multiplex PCR, and TCRdb kept only the in-frame ones, dropping some. The repertoire holds roughly 1,500,000 clones, with just under 99% as singletons. This clone has just one count. The antigen remains unidentified. The identical CDR3 is also encoded by other nucleotide sequences in the sample. The sequenced sample was naive CD4+ T cells sorted from blood. Subset of the sample: CD45RA+ positively selected. The clonotype comes from a young man in good health. The V call is TRBV6-5, the J call TRBJ1-2; no firm D call. CDR3 residues: CASSYAGNYGYTF. The CDR3 nucleotides are TGTGCCAGCAGTTATGCGGGAAACTATGGCTACACCTTC.